These 10 T cell receptor beta chains were all obtained from the same sample, sequenced in a study of blood T cell repertoires in COVID-19. Sequencing was performed with immunoSEQ multiplex PCR; in TCRdb, only in-frame clones are kept and a portion is missing. The sample holds fewer than 300,000 clones; approximately 81% are singletons and the top ten take about 3.4%. The material sequenced was peripheral blood. These receptor sequences come from a woman aged 18-30 years with acute or convalescent COVID-19.

This chain connects TRBV25-1 to TRBJ1-1; 8 bases agree with TRBD1. This CDR3 is 14 amino acids long. The V gene end was trimmed by 5 bases and the J gene end by 6 bases; junction bases not matched to a gene: 8. The germline V gene has CDR1 MGHDK and CDR2 SYGVNS. The CDR3 coding sequence is TGTGCCAGCAGTCCTCAGGACAGGGTAGCTGAAGCTTTCTTT. It is translated as CASSPQDRVAEAFF.

The genes are TRBV30 and TRBJ2-2; 12 positions agree with TRBD1. This CDR3 region has 14 residues. V lost 3 bases to trimming and J lost 4 bases; unmatched junction nucleotides: 0. CDR1 and CDR2 (germline): GTSNPN, SVGIG (reference sequence). CDR3 sequence: CAWRGQGATGELFF. The CDR3 bases are TGTGCCTGGAGGGGACAGGGGGCCACCGGGGAGCTGTTTTTT. Using reference TRBV30 and TRBJ2-2 for the parts outside the CDR3, the full variable domain is SQTIHQWPATLVQPVGSPLSLECTVEGTSNPNLYWYRQAAGRGLQLLFYSVGIGQISSEVPQNLSASRPQDRQFILSSKKLLLSDSGFYLCAWRGQGATGELFFGEGSRLTVL.

The rearrangement joins TRBV5-4 to TRBJ2-5, with 7 bases that match TRBD1. Germline loops: CDR1 SGHNT, CDR2 YYREEE (reference sequence). The V segment lost 2 bases and the J segment 1 base; nucleotides outside the gene matches: 2. This CDR3 contains 14 residues. The CDR3 DNA follows: TGTGCCAGCAGCTTAGGGACAGCCCAAGAGACCCAGTACTTC. This encodes CASSLGTAQETQYF.

This clone was found a few times. V usage is TRBV11-2 and J usage is TRBJ2-7; D may be TRBD2 (5 bases). CDR1 and CDR2 from the germline V gene are SGHAT and FQNNGV. V shed 5 bases and J shed 2 bases, with 28 bases lying between them. The CDR3 consists of 19 residues. In nucleotides, the CDR3 is TGTGCCAGCAGCCAAACGACTGGGAGTTGGGGTCCCCCCCCCTACGAGCAGTACTTC. Amino acids: CASSQTTGSWGPPPYEQYF.

The chain uses TRBV9 and TRBJ1-2; 10 bases align to TRBD1. This CDR3 is 15 amino acids long. After removal of 0 bases from V and 5 bases from J, the junction contained 4 bases not matched to a gene. The germline CDR1 and CDR2 sequences are SGDLS and YYNGEE. CDR3 in DNA: TGTGCCAGCAGCGTAGGTGGACAGGGGGAGTATGGCTACACCTTC. Translating it yields CASSVGGQGEYGYTF.

The rearrangement uses TRBV6-5 and TRBJ1-2, with D possibly matching TRBD1 (6 bases). The CDR3 consists of 15 residues. Between the trimmed V and J ends, which lost 0 bases and 4 bases, there was a span of 12 bases. The germline CDR1 and CDR2 sequences are MNHEY and SVGAGI. The CDR3 is CASSYSQAGAYGYTF. For the CDR3, the DNA is TGTGCCAGCAGTTACTCCCAGGCGGGGGCCTATGGCTACACCTTC.

V gene TRBV9 combines with J gene TRBJ2-1; 9 bases fit TRBD2. The germline gives CDR1 SGDLS, CDR2 YYNGEE. Unmatched junction bases numbered 3, after V lost 4 bases and J lost 1 base. This CDR3 has 15 residues. DNA of the CDR3: TGTGCCAGCAGCCCAACTAGCGGGTCCTACAATGAGCAGTTCTTC. Protein sequence: CASSPTSGSYNEQFF.

The chain has TRBV6-1 and TRBJ2-3, with 11 bases matching TRBD2. The V gene's germline CDR1 is MNHNS and CDR2 SASEGT. The CDR3 has 15 amino acids. V lost 5 bases, J lost 5 bases, and 6 bases stayed unmatched. The CDR3 loop reads CASSTVGLAGDTQYF. CDR3 DNA: TGTGCCAGCAGTACCGTTGGACTAGCGGGAGATACGCAGTATTTT.

The chain has TRBV4-2 and TRBJ2-5, with 10 bases lining up with TRBD2. The V and J ends lost 1 base and 4 bases, in that order; junction bases with no gene match: 6. In germline, CDR1 is LGHNA, CDR2 YNFKEQ. The CDR3 totals 16 residues. CDR3 region: CASSQVVVAGGETQYF. The CDR3 coding sequence is TGTGCCAGCAGCCAAGTTGTGGTAGCGGGAGGAGAGACCCAGTACTTC.

CDR3 DNA sequence: TGTGCCAGCAGGAGACAAGTTAAGCTTGAGCAGTACTTC. This translates into CASRRQVKLEQYF. This chain joins TRBV6-5 and TRBJ2-7; D unclear. Germline CDR1 is MNHEY and CDR2 is SVGAGI. V gave up 6 bases and J gave up 7 bases, with 16 bases separating them. The CDR3 loop spans 13 amino acids.